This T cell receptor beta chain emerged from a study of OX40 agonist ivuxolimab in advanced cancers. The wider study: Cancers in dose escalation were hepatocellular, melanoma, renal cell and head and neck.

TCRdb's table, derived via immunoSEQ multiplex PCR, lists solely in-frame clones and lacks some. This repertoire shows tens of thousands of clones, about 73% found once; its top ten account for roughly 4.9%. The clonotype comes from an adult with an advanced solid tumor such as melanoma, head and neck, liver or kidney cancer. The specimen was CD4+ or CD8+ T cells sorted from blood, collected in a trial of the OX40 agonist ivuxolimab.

CDR3 bases: TGTGCCAGCAACACCTGGCAGGGTTTCTATGGCTACACCTTC. Translated, it gives CASNTWQGFYGYTF. The rearrangement links TRBV6-6 to TRBJ1-2; D possibly corresponds to TRBD1 (5 bases). The germline V and J ends were trimmed by 7 bases and 4 bases, with 16 bases remaining between them. The CDR3 has 14 amino acids. Germline V gene data show CDR1 as MNHNY and CDR2 as SVGAGI (reference sequence).